This T cell receptor beta chain appears in the sequencing data of a study of Graves' ophthalmopathy and Graves' hyperthyroidism. Study results and caveats: Sensitivity reached roughly 90% and specificity about 81% for a 13-signature model separating ophthalmopathy from stable hyperthyroidism. Most expanded thyroid clonotypes above 0.001 frequency also appeared in blood.

The CDR3 spans 12 residues. Trimming cost V 8 bases and J 6 bases, with 11 bases left between them. CDR1 MGHDK and CDR2 SYGVNS come from the germline V gene. The sequenced template was RNA, covering the TCR beta CDR3 region. First-round RT-PCR relied on HTBI primers, and a second-round multiplex PCR came next. TCRdb recomputed calls from the multiplex PCR reads with MiXCR, one row per CDR3 protein. The data show about 700,000 distinct CDR3 sequences, 35% to 45% seen once. Concerning this clonotype: Its antigen is undetermined.

Additional autoimmune diseases, uncontrolled infections, pregnancy or lactation disqualified patients. From fresh peripheral blood, roughly 10 ml in volume, the PBMCs were obtained. The sample taken for sequencing was peripheral blood. The clonotype was recovered from an adult man with Graves' ophthalmopathy. The chain carries TRBV25-1 and TRBJ1-5, with D hard to call. The CDR3 loop is CASCGGSQPQHF. The CDR3 DNA is TGTGCCAGCTGTGGCGGAAGTCAGCCCCAGCATTTT.